This TCR beta chain appears in the sequencing data of a study of blood T cell repertoires in COVID-19. About the research overall: Italy, Spain and the United States were the sources of the convalescent and acute COVID-19 samples. Sources were T cells, B-cell-depleted T cells, or PBMCs; the material itself was cDNA or gDNA.

The authors' processing: The authors estimated nucleated cell counts from reference gene primer amplification. TCRdb's copy holds only in-frame clones and misses some; the assay was immunoSEQ multiplex PCR. The V and J calls and clone size come from that table; D and trimming were worked out from the DNA. The data contain about 130,000 clones, 81% of them singletons. This clone was recorded only once. This CDR3 is built from 18 residues. Germline values: CDR1 KGHSH, CDR2 LQKENI. V was clipped by 6 bases and J by 0 bases, with 23 bases between them. Sequences were obtained from peripheral blood. The sequence was collected from a woman between 45 and 60 years old with acute or convalescent COVID-19. The V gene is TRBV18, the J gene TRBJ2-5; D might be TRBD2 (6 bases). CDR3 sequence reads: CASSPSGLGRRYQETQYF. The CDR3 nucleotides are TGTGCCAGCTCTCCTTCGGGACTGGGAAGACGGTACCAAGAGACCCAGTACTTC.